Shown below are 25 T cell receptor beta chains from a single sample sequenced in a study of blood T cells in healthy people across ages. Together with a sample-barcoded 5' primer, a J-beta primer mix was included in a second PCR lasting about 6 to 11 cycles. TCRdb re-derived calls from the 5' RACE reads in MiXCR, one entry per CDR3 protein. The sample shows roughly 830,000 distinct CDR3 sequences, approximately 67% of them seen only once. Material for sequencing was blood. These receptor sequences come from a man younger than 40 in good health.

The sample holds one count of this clonotype. No DNA is shown, since the ends of the CDR3 on it are uncertain; the CDR3 is the one TCRdb lists. The chain employs TRBV5-1 and TRBJ2-2; the table assigns TRBD1, which was not confirmed against the DNA. The CDR3 is 20 amino acids long, termini counted. Germline CDR1 SGHRS, CDR2 YFSETQ. The CDR3 protein is CASSPTPDGYNEQFFGELFF.

This clonotype appeared many times. This chain uses TRBV6-4 with TRBJ2-1, with D possibly being TRBD2 (6 bases). Deletions cut 0 bases from V and 7 bases from J, with 13 bases between. The CDR3 consists of 15 residues. Germline V gene data show CDR1 as MRHNA and CDR2 as SNTAGT. CDR3 nucleotide sequence: TGTGCCAGCAGTGACTCTATGGCTGGGGGGAATGAGCAGTTCTTC. Amino acid sequence: CASSDSMAGGNEQFF.

Ten or more counts support this clonotype. The V call is TRBV7-2, the J call TRBJ2-7; no clear D gene. V was trimmed by 0 bases and J by 5 bases, leaving 11 bases between them. The germline CDR1 and CDR2 sequences are SGHTA and FQGNSA. The CDR3 totals 14 residues. In DNA form, the CDR3 reads TGTGCCAGCAGCTTAGCGTTGGCTAGGGACGAGCAGTACTTC. Encoded protein: CASSLALARDEQYF.

V gene TRBV6-5 combines with J gene TRBJ2-7; 7 nucleotides align to TRBD1. J gave up 5 bases and V 5 bases, and 15 bases lay outside the gene matches. The length of the CDR3 is 16 residues. Germline V CDR1 and CDR2: MNHEY, SVGAGI. Written as DNA, the CDR3 is TGTGCCAGCAGTACAGAGGCTACAGGGGCGGTCCACGAGCAGTACTTC. It yields the protein CASSTEATGAVHEQYF.

This clonotype has a single count. For the CDR3, the DNA is TGTGCCAGCAGCCAGACCGGGACTAGCGGGGTTTGGAATGAGCAGTTCTTC. Protein: CASSQTGTSGVWNEQFF. The gene calls are TRBV7-6 and TRBJ2-1, with 13 bases lining up with TRBD2. CDR1 and CDR2 (germline): SGHVS, FNYEAQ. The CDR3 spans 17 residues. The J segment lost 7 bases and the V segment lost 5 bases, leaving 11 bases of the junction unmatched. The full variable domain, in which reference TRBV7-6 and TRBJ2-1 provide the parts outside the CDR3, is GAGVSQSPRYKVTKRGQDVALRCDPISGHVSLYWYRQALGQGPEFLTYFNYEAQQDKSGLPNDRFSAERPEGSISTLTIQRTEQRDSAMYRCASSQTGTSGVWNEQFFGPGTRLTVL.

This chain uses TRBV30 with TRBJ2-7, with a possible D match to TRBD1 (6 bases). The CDR3 extends over 15 amino acids. Trimming removed 3 bases from V and 0 bases from J, with 15 bases in between. The V gene's germline CDR1 is GTSNPN and CDR2 SVGIG (reference sequence). The CDR3 DNA is TGTGCCTGGAGGGGCAGGGGCTCCTCCTCCTACGAGCAGTACTTC. Amino acids: CAWRGRGSSSYEQYF. Full variable domain (remainder filled in from reference TRBV30 and TRBJ2-7): SQTIHQWPATLVQPVGSPLSLECTVEGTSNPNLYWYRQAAGRGLQLLFYSVGIGQISSEVPQNLSASRPQDRQFILSSKKLLLSDSGFYLCAWRGRGSSSYEQYFGPGTRLTVT.

The table lists this clonotype with many counts. The chain couples TRBV10-3 to TRBJ2-1, with 10 bases that match TRBD1. V trimming: 10 bases; J trimming: 6 bases; junction bases outside the gene matches: 9. Germline V gives CDR1 ENHRY, CDR2 SYGVKD. The CDR3 is 14 amino acids. This CDR3 is CATFRDRGVNEQFF. The CDR3 DNA is TGTGCCACTTTTCGGGACAGGGGAGTCAATGAGCAGTTCTTC.

Only a few counts were recorded for this clonotype. The chain has TRBV4-2 and TRBJ2-5; 7 bases line up with TRBD1. After removal of 1 base from V and 0 bases from J, the junction contained 5 bases not matched to a gene. This CDR3 region has 16 residues. CDR1 is LGHNA and CDR2 is YNFKEQ in the germline V gene. The CDR3 DNA follows: TGTGCCAGCAGCCAAGGGGCCGGACAGGACCAAGAGACCCAGTACTTC. Amino acid sequence: CASSQGAGQDQETQYF.

The rearrangement uses TRBV9 and TRBJ2-4; no definite D call. V gave up 0 bases and J gave up 3 bases, with 7 bases separating them. The germline V gene has CDR1 SGDLS and CDR2 YYNGEE. The CDR3 loop spans 14 amino acids. The CDR3 here is CASSVDLGKNIQYF. The CDR3 DNA follows: TGTGCCAGCAGCGTAGATCTCGGCAAAAACATTCAGTACTTC.

Details on this clonotype: One junction end does not reproduce the germline sequence, and a read error may be involved. The rearrangement uses TRBV29-1 and TRBJ2-2; D perhaps matches TRBD1 (6 bases). The CDR3 contains 12 residues. CDR1 and CDR2 from the germline V gene are SQVTM and ANQGSEA. CDR3 region: CGVWDGGAWLFF. The CDR3 DNA reads TGCGGCGTTTGGGATGGGGGCGCGTGGCTGTTTTTT.

With regard to this clonotype: A junction end diverges from the germline sequence, so it may reflect a read error. The chain recombines TRBV7-7 with TRBJ2-5; D is possibly TRBD1 or TRBD2 (5 bases each). This CDR3 is 15 amino acids long. The germline CDR1 and CDR2 sequences are SSHAT and FNYEAQ (reference sequence). CDR3 DNA sequence: TGTGCTAGCAGCTTTTACCGGGACCTTGGGGGGACCCAGTACTTC. Translated, it gives CASSFYRDLGGTQYF.

The V call is TRBV9, the J call TRBJ1-2; D possibly corresponds to TRBD1 (5 bases). The CDR3 covers 16 residues. The V gene lost 0 bases and the J gene lost 8 bases, with 20 bases spanning the gap. CDR1 and CDR2 (germline): SGDLS, YYNGEE. The CDR3 loop reads CASSVATGGTLKGYTF. Here the CDR3 DNA reads TGTGCCAGCAGCGTAGCTACTGGGGGGACCCTGAAAGGCTACACCTTC.

The V call is TRBV29-1, the J call TRBJ2-1; TRBD1 or TRBD2 may be the D gene (5 bases each). The CDR3 length is 11 residues. Trimming removed 6 bases from V and 7 bases from J, with 10 bases in between. CDR1 and CDR2 (germline): SQVTM, ANQGSEA. The CDR3 coding sequence is TGCAGCGTAGCCGGGGCGAATGAGCAGTTCTTC. It encodes CSVAGANEQFF.

This chain links TRBV9 with TRBJ2-1; D is unclear. Judging by the DNA end, TRBJ2-7 fits better; the J call may be wrong. The CDR3 is made up of 12 amino acids. Germline loops: CDR1 SGDLS, CDR2 YYNGEE. The CDR3 DNA follows: TGTGCCAGCAGTACGAAACCCGACGAGCAGTACTTC. Translated: CASSTKPDEQYF.

The CDR3 DNA sequence: TGTGCCAGCAGCTTGCAGACAGTTAACTATGGCTACACCTTC. It codes for CASSLQTVNYGYTF. The V and J genes are TRBV7-3 and TRBJ1-2; the D gene is possibly TRBD1 (5 bases). V lost 3 bases, J lost 1 base, and 9 bases lay in between. Germline values: CDR1 SGHTA, CDR2 FQGTGA. The CDR3 totals 14 residues.

V usage is TRBV5-1 and J usage is TRBJ2-5, with 13 bases identical to TRBD2. J lost 5 bases, V lost 4 bases, and 8 bases had no gene match. Germline CDR1 reads SGHRS; CDR2 reads YFSETQ. The CDR3 is made up of 16 amino acids. The CDR3 nucleotides are TGCGCCAGCAGCGGGACTAGCGGGGCGACGGGGGAGACCCAGTACTTC. This codes for CASSGTSGATGETQYF.

CDR3 sequence (DNA): TGTGCCAGCAAAGAGGGTGCCCAAGAGACCCAGTACTTC. Amino acids: CASKEGAQETQYF. This chain connects TRBV7-9 to TRBJ2-5; a possible D gene is TRBD2 (5 bases). Trimming left V 7 bases short and J 1 base short, with 10 bases between. This CDR3 is built from 13 residues. The germline gives CDR1 SEHNR, CDR2 FQNEAQ (reference sequence).

This sequence joins TRBV9 and TRBJ2-7; D is perhaps TRBD1 (5 bases). V lost 3 bases to trimming and J lost 0 bases, with 10 bases between them. The CDR3 is made up of 14 amino acids. Germline-derived CDR1 and CDR2 are SGDLS and YYNGEE. The CDR3: CASSARGSSYEQYF. The CDR3 nucleotides read TGTGCCAGCAGCGCAAGGGGAAGCTCCTACGAGCAGTACTTC.

The chain carries TRBV7-9 and TRBJ2-7, with 8 nucleotides matching TRBD1. V lost 9 bases and J lost 3; bases outside the gene matches: 10. The length of the CDR3 is 14 residues. CDR1 and CDR2 (germline): SEHNR, FQNEAQ (reference sequence). CDR3 residues: CASGGQARVYEQYF. DNA for the CDR3: TGTGCCAGTGGGGGACAGGCGAGGGTCTACGAGCAGTACTTC. Using reference TRBV7-9 and TRBJ2-7 for the parts outside the CDR3, the full variable domain is DTGVSQNPRHKITKRGQNVTFRCDPISEHNRLYWYRQTLGQGPEFLTYFQNEAQLEKSRLLSDRFSAERPKGSFSTLEIQRTEQGDSAMYLCASGGQARVYEQYFGPGTRLTVT.

The rearrangement uses TRBV20-1 and TRBJ2-7; D is possibly TRBD1 or TRBD2 (5 bases each). The CDR3 contains 12 residues. The germline V gene encodes CDR1 DFQATT and CDR2 SNEGSKA (reference sequence). This CDR3 is CSARDGAYEQYF. For the CDR3, the DNA is TGCAGCGCACGGGACGGGGCCTACGAGCAGTACTTC.

This clonotype was counted between two and nine times. The gene calls are TRBV29-1 and TRBJ2-7; 9 positions match TRBD1. Germline values: CDR1 SQVTM, CDR2 ANQGSEA. The CDR3 totals 14 residues. With V trimmed by 6 bases and J by 9 bases, 15 bases remained unmatched. For the CDR3, the DNA is TGCAGCGTCAACTCACAGGGGGCGGCACAGGGGCAGTACTTC. Its protein is CSVNSQGAAQGQYF.

This clonotype was counted a single time. The chain couples TRBV9 to TRBJ2-1; 7 nucleotides agree with TRBD2. CDR3 size: 15 residues. V gave up 0 bases and J gave up 9 bases; unmatched junction bases: 9. The germline V gene encodes CDR1 SGDLS and CDR2 YYNGEE. CDR3 region: CASSVGGGSYGEQFF. The CDR3 DNA is TGTGCCAGCAGCGTAGGGGGAGGGTCTTACGGTGAGCAGTTCTTC.

This sequence joins TRBV4-3 and TRBJ2-1, with TRBD2 identical over 9 bases. The ends lost 1 base at V and 6 bases at J; junction bases unmatched: 19. Germline CDR1 reads LGHNA; CDR2 reads YSLEER. This CDR3 spans 20 amino acids. The CDR3 here is CASSQVPPGLASALINEQFF. CDR3 in DNA: TGCGCCAGCAGCCAAGTCCCTCCAGGACTAGCGAGCGCATTGATCAATGAGCAGTTCTTC.

V is TRBV20-1 and J is TRBJ1-1; D may be TRBD1 (6 bases). Germline CDR1 DFQATT, CDR2 SNEGSKA (reference sequence). The CDR3 contains 15 residues. Trimming took 0 bases from V and 4 from J, leaving 15 bases between them. The CDR3 DNA is TGCAGTGCTAGAGAGGGGGGCGGGAAGGGCACTGAAGCTTTCTTT. Protein product: CSAREGGGKGTEAFF.

V is TRBV20-1 and J is TRBJ2-1; D is uncertain. The CDR3 contains 13 residues. Germline V gives CDR1 DFQATT, CDR2 SNEGSKA (reference sequence). Trimming took off 3 bases at V and 6 bases at J, with 12 bases between the two ends. This CDR3 is CSASPASLNEQFF. Here the CDR3 DNA reads TGCAGTGCTAGCCCAGCGTCCCTCAATGAGCAGTTCTTC.